This paragraph reports one TCR beta chain. Its antigen remains unidentified. The data were taken from a study of monozygotic twins with inflammatory bowel disease. TCRdb processed the 5' RACE reads again and assigns one entry to each CDR3 protein, with no DNA. Here the sample table reports some 400,000 distinct CDR3 sequences. Germline V lookup: CDR1 SGHTA, CDR2 FQGTGA. This CDR3 has 14 residues. General study results and limits: Diversity of TCRbeta measured by inverse Simpson was lower in IBD patients than in healthy co-twins. The sharing of clonotypes with others was lower in IBD patients than in healthy twins, especially with disease activity.

Whole blood without T cell sorting served as the source of isolated total RNA. J is TRBJ2-2 and V is TRBV7-3; TCRdb calls TRBD2, which cannot be checked without DNA. The origin of this receptor is a human donor with ulcerative colitis or Crohn's disease, or a healthy co-twin of an affected twin (not recorded which). The sequencing input was blood. The CDR3 spells CASSFAGGTGELFF. Supplemented by reference TRBV7-3 and TRBJ2-2, the full variable domain reads GAGVSQTPSNKVTEKGKYVELRCDPISGHTALYWYRQSLGQGPEFLIYFQGTGAADDSGLPNDRFFAVRPEGSVSTLKIQRTERGDSAVYLCASSFAGGTGELFFGEGSRLTVL.